Below, one T cell receptor (beta chain) is given with its context. Its recognized antigen is unknown. No quality values exist for individual bases; no much larger clone is one base distant. The first patient joined ICON in April 2016, and enrollment wrapped up when the last patient was enrolled in late 2018. A subcohort of 76 patients provided fresh tumor and matched uninvolved tissue for in-depth immune analyses, with TCR sequencing among those analyses. TCR sequencing was performed on DNA isolated from bulk tissue, without cell sorting. The data derive from a study of tumor-infiltrating lymphocytes in localized non-small cell lung cancer (dated by TCRdb to the early 2020s). In terms of the full investigation: The cohort included patients whose samples were collected after neoadjuvant chemotherapy, as well as both smokers and never-smokers and several histologies. In total, the ICON cohort consisted of more than 120 surgical patients with localized non-small cell lung cancer who had their tumors resected. Alongside flow cytometry, multiplex immunofluorescence, RNA-seq, exome sequencing and proteomics, TCR sequencing was applied to the same patients as one of several integrated assays. Each patient provided resected tumor tissue plus uninvolved lung tissue from the same patient, with the uninvolved lung tissue described as non-adjacent to the tumor. A total of around 50 patients were part of the paired comparison of immunoSEQ T-cell fraction between tumor and uninvolved lung. Findings and caveats that apply to the study as a whole: Because different assays used different pieces of the same tissue, technical variation could not be distinguished from intratumor heterogeneity. In line with immunofluorescence CD3 counts, TCRbeta sequencing supported higher T cell infiltration in tumors compared with uninvolved lung tissue. Assay coverage varied across patients depending on available tissue quantity, so only a subset of the cohort had TCR sequencing. TCR-derived T-cell fraction did not differ between the flow cytometry-defined immunotypes IM1 (good prognosis) and IM2 (poor prognosis).

TCR sequencing with the immunoSEQ assay provided the T-cell fraction in tumor and uninvolved lung tissue. On the authors' methods: To analyze survival, patients were divided into a high T-cell fraction group (upper tertile) and a low T-cell fraction group (lower two tertiles), and the two groups were compared using a log-rank test. A signed-rank test was used to check for differences in T-cell fraction between paired tumor and uninvolved lung. Held by TCRdb, this immuneACCESS table contains in-frame sequences only and omits some clones. Under half of the omission traces to an unresolved V gene where checked; the cause of the rest is unknown. V, J and clone size are those of that table, while D and trimming were read from the DNA. Recorded for this sample are about 12,000 clones; around four fifths of them occurred a single time. The ten largest clones take up less than 15% of the sample. The germline V gene gives CDR1 as KGHSH and CDR2 as LQKENI. The CDR3 has 13 amino acids, counting the end cysteine and phenylalanine. Only the CDR3 portion is preserved as DNA: 39 bases, with reading frame beginning at the first base. V loses 2 bases, J loses 7 bases, and the germline ends lie 9 bases apart.

The rearranged segments are TRBV18 and TRBJ1-5; matching of 6 bases hints at TRBD1 as the D gene. This TCR derives from a human donor with non-small cell lung cancer. The sample was uninvolved lung tissue not adjacent to the tumor. The nucleotide sequence is given as TGTGCCAGCTCACCAGAGGGGGGACAGCCCCAGCATTTT. Its protein product is CASSPEGGQPQHF.